The entry below describes one T cell receptor beta chain. Its target is unknown. The data belong to a study of cytomegalovirus exposure and HLA in healthy donors. General study results and limits: Among TCR beta chains, those listed as cytomegalovirus-associated numbered over 150. The authors later linked a missense DCLRE1C variant to TCR beta V- and J-gene trimming. As immune exposure information, only CMV serostatus was available.

The primer mix had 60 Vbeta and 13 Jbeta primers. Only in-frame clones appear in the TCRdb table, and some are missing; sequencing was by immunoSEQ multiplex PCR. The sample has fewer than 250,000 clones; roughly 77% are singletons. Sample: PBMCs. The sequence derives from a woman aged 25-40 years in good health and CMV-seropositive.

The CDR3 spells CASEGGANTEAFF. For the CDR3, the DNA is TGTGCCAGCGAAGGAGGGGCTAACACTGAAGCTTTCTTT. The chain recombines TRBV6-5 with TRBJ1-1; tentative D call: TRBD1 (5 bases). Germline V CDR1 and CDR2: MNHEY, SVGAGI. V lost 8 bases and J 2 bases, leaving 12 bases between the germline ends. The length of the CDR3 is 13 residues.